A single sample gave rise to the 29 T cell receptor beta chains below, sequenced in a study of T cells in Graves' hyperthyroidism and ophthalmopathy. Authors of the study amplified TCR beta CDR3 regions from RNA transcripts. An initial round of RT-PCR targeting the TCR CDR3 relied on the HTBI primer set. TCRdb used MiXCR to reprocess the multiplex PCR reads, holding one entry per CDR3 protein. The data hold about 760,000 distinct CDR3 sequences, with approximately 36% observed a single time. The sequenced material came from blood. These TCRs come from a woman aged 35 to 49 with Graves' hyperthyroidism.

This clonotype was seen at least ten times. The chain uses TRBV10-3 and TRBJ1-6, with D unresolved. Between the trimmed V and J ends, which lost 6 bases and 10 bases, there was a span of 10 bases. CDR3 length: 12 residues. Germline V gene sequence: CDR1 ENHRY, CDR2 SYGVKD. DNA of the CDR3: TGTGCCATCAGGGGAGGCCTGTCACCCCTCCACTTT. This codes for CAIRGGLSPLHF.

The genes are TRBV2 and TRBJ1-2, with D unclear. Trimming stripped 5 bases from V and 8 bases from J, with 15 bases between. The germline gives CDR1 SNHLY, CDR2 FYNNEI. CDR3 size: 13 residues. The chain's CDR3 is CASSLEAPGGYTF. The CDR3 nucleotides are TGTGCCAGCAGTCTCGAGGCTCCGGGGGGCTACACCTTC.

This clonotype was seen a few times. V and J are TRBV7-2 and TRBJ2-5, with 9 nucleotides matching TRBD1. V shed 8 bases and J 5 bases; nucleotides not matched to a gene: 15. Germline loops: CDR1 SGHTA, CDR2 FQGNSA. The CDR3 has 16 amino acids. Here the CDR3 DNA reads TGTGCCAGCTCACCGGGACAGGGACGATCTCCGGAGACCCAGTACTTC. Its protein is CASSPGQGRSPETQYF.

In this sample, this clonotype turned up many times. One end of the junction fails to match germline, which may point to a read error. The chain uses TRBV5-1 and TRBJ1-4, with 9 nucleotides matching TRBD1. CDR1 and CDR2 from the germline V gene are SGHRS and YFSETQ. The CDR3 has 14 amino acids. The CDR3 protein is CASSPGQGDEKLFF. In DNA, the CDR3 is TGTGCCAGCAGCCCGGGACAGGGAGATGAAAAACTGTTTTTT.

In its sample, this clonotype was seen many times. The CDR3 coding sequence is TGTGCCAGCATCCAGACTAGCGGGGTAATGGGAACCCAGTACTTC. This sequence encodes CASIQTSGVMGTQYF. J is TRBJ2-5 and V is TRBV7-2, with 11 nucleotides matching TRBD2. Germline V gene sequence: CDR1 SGHTA, CDR2 FQGNSA. This CDR3 spans 15 amino acids. V shed 7 bases and J 8 bases; nucleotides not matched to a gene: 12.

This clonotype was observed at least ten times. The chain couples TRBV7-9 to TRBJ2-7; D may be TRBD1 (5 bases). CDR1 and CDR2 from the germline V gene are SEHNR and FQNEAQ (reference sequence). Trimming pared 4 bases from V and 8 bases from J, leaving 12 bases between. The CDR3 length is 12 residues. The CDR3 sequence is CASSSRQNQQYF. DNA for the CDR3: TGTGCCAGCAGCTCGCGACAGAATCAGCAGTACTTC. Full variable domain (rest looked up from reference TRBV7-9 and TRBJ2-7): DTGVSQNPRHKITKRGQNVTFRCDPISEHNRLYWYRQTLGQGPEFLTYFQNEAQLEKSRLLSDRFSAERPKGSFSTLEIQRTEQGDSAMYLCASSSRQNQQYFGPGTRLTVT.

This clonotype was detected only a few times. The chain carries TRBV20-1 and TRBJ2-7; the match to TRBD1 covers 8 bases. There are 13 residues in the CDR3. With 0 bases clipped from V and 13 bases from J, the junction kept 11 bases outside the gene matches. Germline-derived CDR1 and CDR2 are DFQATT and SNEGSKA (reference sequence). As DNA, the CDR3 is TGCAGTGCTAGAGAGAGCCTCCGGGACAGGAACTACTTC. Translating it yields CSARESLRDRNYF.

This clonotype was seen at least ten times. The chain combines TRBV20-1 with TRBJ1-2, with D possibly TRBD1 on 6 matching bases. Germline V CDR1 and CDR2: DFQATT, SNEGSKA (reference sequence). The CDR3 loop spans 15 amino acids. V lost 4 bases, J lost 0 bases, and 15 bases lay in between. The CDR3 loop reads CSATGGQTANYGYTF. CDR3 DNA: TGCAGTGCTACCGGGGGGCAGACTGCTAACTATGGCTACACCTTC.

This rearrangement joins TRBV6-4 to TRBJ1-5; D is uncertain. The V end was cut by 5 bases, the J end by 0 bases, with 17 bases between. In germline, CDR1 is MRHNA, CDR2 SNTAGT. The CDR3 is 17 residues long. CDR3 DNA sequence: TGTGCCAGCAGTTACCCACGACCCCTCAGTAGCAATCAGCCCCAGCATTTT. Its translation: CASSYPRPLSSNQPQHF.

The J gene is TRBJ1-1, the V gene TRBV12-3 or TRBV12-4; D possibly corresponds to TRBD1 (6 bases). The CDR3 is 18 residues long. Trimming shortened V by 7 bases and J by 6 bases, and 30 bases separated the two germline ends. The CDR3, as DNA: TGTGCCAGCATGAGGGGGGGGACACGCAGGTCTTTTACTCCTGAAGCTTTCTTT. Its translation: CASMRGGTRRSFTPEAFF.

This clonotype has just a few counts. The chain uses TRBV30 and TRBJ1-3; D unresolved. Trimming shortened V by 5 bases and J by 0 bases, and 8 bases separated the two germline ends. Germline CDR1 and CDR2: GTSNPN and SVGIG (reference sequence). This CDR3 region has 13 residues. CDR3 DNA: TGTGCCTGGTCTCGAGGCTCTGGAAACACCATATATTTT. Encoded protein: CAWSRGSGNTIYF. Complete variable domain (other parts from reference TRBV30 and TRBJ1-3): SQTIHQWPATLVQPVGSPLSLECTVEGTSNPNLYWYRQAAGRGLQLLFYSVGIGQISSEVPQNLSASRPQDRQFILSSKKLLLSDSGFYLCAWSRGSGNTIYFGEGSWLTVV.

Notes on this clonotype: It may be a read error: a sequence one base away is much more abundant. Since no conserved phenylalanine or tryptophan closes the CDR3, a read error is the likely cause. The chain recombines TRBV10-1 with TRBJ1-1, with a tentative D call TRBD1 (6 bases). From germline, CDR1 is WNHNN and CDR2 SYGVQD (reference sequence). CDR3 length equals 16 residues. V was cut by 5 bases and J by 2 bases, with 18 bases left in between. Here the CDR3 reads CASSYVKGGGNTEAFL. In nucleotides, the CDR3 is TGCGCCAGCAGTTATGTGAAGGGGGGAGGAAACACTGAAGCTTTCCTT.

This clonotype was counted between two and nine times. This chain uses TRBV7-2 with TRBJ2-7; D uncertain. The CDR3 covers 15 residues. Trimming left V 1 base short and J 7 bases short, with 17 bases between. Looked up from germline, CDR1 is SGHTA and CDR2 is FQGNSA. The CDR3 spells CASSLGLIVGNEQYF. The CDR3 coding sequence is TGTGCCAGCAGCTTAGGGTTGATAGTTGGCAATGAGCAGTACTTC.

With regard to this clonotype: Likely a read error: the CDR3 ends without its conserved phenylalanine or tryptophan. The DNA is omitted, as the CDR3 cannot be located on it reliably, and the CDR3 follows TCRdb's listing. The V call is TRBV2, the J call TRBJ2-1. Termini included, the CDR3 measures 8 amino acids. The germline V gene has CDR1 SNHLY and CDR2 FYNNEI. The CDR3 reads CASSGSME.

The J gene is TRBJ1-2, the V gene TRBV7-9; 10 bases align to TRBD1. With V trimmed by 10 bases and J by 4 bases, 6 bases remained unmatched. CDR1 and CDR2 (germline): SEHNR, FQNEAQ (reference sequence). The CDR3 loop spans 13 amino acids. CDR3 sequence: CATWDRGLYGYTF. Here the CDR3 DNA reads TGTGCCACTTGGGACAGGGGACTCTATGGCTACACCTTC.

In this sample, this clonotype turned up a few times. V and J are TRBV5-5 and TRBJ1-6, with 10 bases that match TRBD1. V shed 2 bases and J 10 bases; nucleotides not matched to a gene: 6. The germline gives CDR1 SGHKS, CDR2 YYEKEE (reference sequence). There are 15 residues in the CDR3. In DNA form, the CDR3 reads TGTGCCAGCAGCTTCGAGAGGGACAGGGGCTCACCCCTCCACTTT. Translating it yields CASSFERDRGSPLHF.

This clonotype has ten or more counts. The chain couples TRBV5-6 to TRBJ2-5, with TRBD1 identical over 7 bases. The germline V gene has CDR1 SGHDT and CDR2 YYEEEE. The CDR3 length is 15 residues. The J segment lost 5 bases and the V segment lost 1 base, leaving 8 bases of the junction unmatched. Here the CDR3 reads CASSLRTGVDETQYF. CDR3 bases: TGTGCCAGCAGCTTGAGAACAGGGGTGGACGAGACCCAGTACTTC.

This clonotype showed up just a few times. This sequence joins TRBV12-3 or TRBV12-4 and TRBJ1-5; 8 bases are shared with TRBD1. V lost 8 bases, J lost 3 bases, and 3 bases stayed unmatched. The CDR3 is made up of 13 amino acids. Here the CDR3 reads CASDRGNNQPQHF. In DNA, the CDR3 is TGTGCCAGCGACAGGGGAAACAATCAGCCCCAGCATTTT.

V gene TRBV19 combines with J gene TRBJ2-7; a possible D gene is TRBD1 (6 bases). The length of the CDR3 is 14 residues. In germline, CDR1 is LNHDA, CDR2 SQIVND (reference sequence). Trimming shortened V by 8 bases and J by 3 bases, and 17 bases separated the two germline ends. CDR3 region: CASQKDSRFYEQYF. The CDR3 region has the DNA TGTGCCAGTCAAAAGGACAGTCGATTCTACGAGCAGTACTTC.

The chain has TRBV7-9 and TRBJ1-5; the D gene is possibly TRBD1 (5 bases). Trimming pared 7 bases from V and 2 bases from J, leaving 15 bases between. This CDR3 is built from 15 residues. CDR1 and CDR2 from the germline V gene are SEHNR and FQNEAQ (reference sequence). The CDR3 spells CASTGSGAGNQPQHF. The CDR3 region has the DNA TGTGCCAGCACCGGGTCTGGGGCAGGCAATCAGCCCCAGCATTTT.

This clonotype appeared many times. The V call is TRBV2, the J call TRBJ1-5; a weak D match, TRBD1 (6 bases). Between the trimmed V and J ends, which lost 6 bases and 6 bases, there was a span of 12 bases. This CDR3 spans 13 amino acids. From germline, CDR1 is SNHLY and CDR2 FYNNEI. CDR3 nucleotide sequence: TGTGCCAGCAGAGGGGACAACGGTCAGCCCCAGCATTTT. Amino acids: CASRGDNGQPQHF.

This chain links TRBV20-1 with TRBJ2-6, with 10 bases lining up with TRBD2. This CDR3 spans 16 amino acids. Trimming at V came to 4 bases and at J to 5 bases, leaving 8 bases not matched to a gene. Germline V gene sequence: CDR1 DFQATT, CDR2 SNEGSKA (reference sequence). The CDR3 loop is CSAMGLAGVRANVLTF. The CDR3 coding sequence is TGCAGTGCTATGGGGCTAGCGGGGGTTAGGGCCAACGTCCTGACTTTC.

The rearrangement uses TRBV7-9 and TRBJ1-3, with D possibly TRBD1 on 6 matching bases. Per the germline V gene, CDR1 is SEHNR and CDR2 is FQNEAQ (reference sequence). V was cut by 5 bases and J by 1 base, with 12 bases left in between. CDR3 length: 15 residues. The CDR3 coding sequence is TGTGCCAGCAGCGCAGGGGCACCTTCTGGAAACACCATATATTTT. Its protein product is CASSAGAPSGNTIYF.

This clonotype has at least ten counts. The J gene is TRBJ1-2, the V gene TRBV12-3 or TRBV12-4, with D possibly TRBD1 on 6 matching bases. The ends were cut back, 3 bases at V and 4 bases at J, with 12 bases in the middle. The CDR3 covers 14 residues. The CDR3 coding sequence is TGTGCCAGCAGTTTCGGGGGCCGATCCTATGGCTACACCTTC. Translated: CASSFGGRSYGYTF.

This clonotype was recorded at least ten times. Relative to the germline gene, one junction end is altered; a read error may explain this. This chain links TRBV7-7 with TRBJ2-7, with D maybe TRBD2 (5 bases). Per the germline V gene, CDR1 is SSHAT and CDR2 is FNYEAQ (reference sequence). The CDR3 spans 15 residues. CDR3 amino acids: CASSLAIGRSYEQYF. The CDR3 DNA reads TGTGCTAGCAGCTTAGCGATTGGTAGGTCCTACGAGCAGTACTTC.

The chain links TRBV20-1 to TRBJ1-2; no definite D call. Germline CDR1 and CDR2: DFQATT and SNEGSKA (reference sequence). The CDR3 contains 11 residues. V shed 6 bases and J shed 8 bases, with 13 bases lying between them. The CDR3 protein is CSAGDRKGYTF. CDR3 bases: TGCAGTGCAGGAGACCGGAAAGGCTACACCTTC.

About this clonotype itself: The germline gene is not matched at one end of the junction; a read error may be the cause. The genes are TRBV7-9 and TRBJ1-1; tentatively, D is TRBD1 (5 bases). The CDR3 is 17 residues long. Germline V gene data show CDR1 as SEHNR and CDR2 as FQNEAQ (reference sequence). The DNA for the CDR3 is TGTGCCAGCAGCAATTACCTAGGGACCTCTCATGACACTGAAACTTTCTTT. This gives the protein CASSNYLGTSHDTETFF.

The chain uses TRBV5-1 and TRBJ2-7, with TRBD2 as a possible D gene (7 bases). V was clipped by 6 bases and J by 3 bases, with 19 bases between them. Per the germline V gene, CDR1 is SGHRS and CDR2 is YFSETQ. The CDR3 has 15 residues. The CDR3: CASKQGGAGNYEQYF. DNA for the CDR3: TGCGCCAGCAAACAAGGGGGAGCGGGGAACTACGAGCAGTACTTC.

This clonotype was recorded many times. This chain links TRBV20-1 with TRBJ2-5; 10 bases agree with TRBD1. J gave up 5 bases and V 7 bases, and 10 bases lay outside the gene matches. This CDR3 contains 14 residues. CDR1 and CDR2 from the germline V gene are DFQATT and SNEGSKA (reference sequence). As DNA, the CDR3 is TGCAGTGTCACCGGGACAGGGGTGATGGAGACCCAGTACTTC. Protein product: CSVTGTGVMETQYF.